The TCR beta chain described here comes from a study of identifying expanded T cells in peripheral blood. The germline CDR1 and CDR2 sequences are SQVTM and ANQGSEA. The junction had 9 bases not matched to a gene; V was cut back by 4 bases and J by 7 bases. This CDR3 contains 14 residues. Measured with immunoSEQ multiplex PCR; TCRdb has only the in-frame clones, and not every one. The table records 65,000 to 95,000 clones, roughly 89% of them present only once. The TCR sequence derives from a person aged 18 to 75 in good health. The rearrangement links TRBV29-1 to TRBJ1-2; the match to TRBD1 covers 10 bases. Sequenced: blood. Here the CDR3 reads CSVGLRRDRGGYTF. The CDR3 coding sequence is TGCAGCGTTGGCCTGCGGAGGGACAGGGGTGGCTACACCTTC.